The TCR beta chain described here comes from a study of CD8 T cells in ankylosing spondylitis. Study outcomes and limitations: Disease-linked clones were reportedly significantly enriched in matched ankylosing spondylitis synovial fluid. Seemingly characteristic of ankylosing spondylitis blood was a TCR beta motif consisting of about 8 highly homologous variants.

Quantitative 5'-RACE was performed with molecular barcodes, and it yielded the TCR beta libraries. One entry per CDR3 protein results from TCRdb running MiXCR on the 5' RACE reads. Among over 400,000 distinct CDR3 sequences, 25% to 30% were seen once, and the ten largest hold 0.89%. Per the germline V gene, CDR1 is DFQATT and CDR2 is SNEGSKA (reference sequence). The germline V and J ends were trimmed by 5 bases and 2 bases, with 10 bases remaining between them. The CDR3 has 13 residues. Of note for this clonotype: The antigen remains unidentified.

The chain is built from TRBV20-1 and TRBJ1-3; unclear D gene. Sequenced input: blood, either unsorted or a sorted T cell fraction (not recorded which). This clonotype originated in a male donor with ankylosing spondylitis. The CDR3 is CSAEIVTGNTIYF. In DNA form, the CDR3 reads TGCAGTGCTGAGATTGTCACTGGAAACACCATATATTTT.